These 8 T cell receptor beta chains were sequenced from one sample in a study of glioma-infiltrating T cells after dendritic cell vaccination (dated by TCRdb to the mid-2010s). The time point label, as the study defines it: after dendritic cell vaccination, including at tumor progression/relapse. The protocol used for the library was the immunoSEQ multiplex PCR assay. TCRdb carries this immuneACCESS record with in-frame sequences only. Its versions omit some clonotypes, under half of them owing to an unresolved V gene in the studies checked, with the rest unexplained. For this sample the table gives 50,000 to 60,000 clones, of which about four fifths were detected only once. Of the sample, 15% to 18% is held by the ten largest clones. Sample: blood, taken after dendritic cell vaccination. The receptors come from a human donor with glioblastoma.

The CDR3 is CASSQDRAGGPGGELFF. The DNA of the CDR3 is TGCGCCAGCAGCCAAGATCGAGCGGGGGGGCCTGGCGGGGAGCTGTTTTTT. The V and J genes are TRBV4-3 and TRBJ2-2; 10 positions agree with TRBD2. The CDR3 has 17 amino acids. V shed 0 bases, J shed 7 bases, and the junction held 8 bases outside the gene matches. Looked up from germline, CDR1 is LGHNA and CDR2 is YSLEER.

The V gene is TRBV30, the J gene TRBJ2-5; a possible D gene is TRBD1 (5 bases). Trimming shortened V by 5 bases and J by 5 bases, and 12 bases separated the two germline ends. The CDR3 sequence is 12 residues long. Germline V lookup: CDR1 GTSNPN, CDR2 SVGIG (reference sequence). DNA of the CDR3: TGTGCCTGGGGCAGGGTAGTGGAGACCCAGTACTTC. The encoded protein is CAWGRVVETQYF.

The chain couples TRBV5-6 to TRBJ1-1; the D is unclear. Per germline, CDR1 SGHDT and CDR2 YYEEEE. This CDR3 contains 13 residues. Between the trimmed V and J ends, which lost 1 base and 0 bases, there was a span of 4 bases. CDR3 nucleotide sequence: TGTGCCAGCAGCTTGCCAGTGAACACTGAAGCTTTCTTT. Protein: CASSLPVNTEAFF.

The rearrangement joins TRBV5-1 to TRBJ2-3, with D hard to call. The ends were cut back, 6 bases at V and 0 bases at J, with 14 bases in the middle. The CDR3 is made up of 15 amino acids. The germline CDR1 and CDR2 sequences are SGHRS and YFSETQ. In DNA, the CDR3 is TGCGCCAGCACCGGAGTGTCTTCGAGCACAGATACGCAGTATTTT. This codes for CASTGVSSSTDTQYF. The whole variable domain, filled in from reference TRBV5-1 and TRBJ2-3, reads KAGVTQTPRYLIKTRGQQVTLSCSPISGHRSVSWYQQTPGQGLQFLFEYFSETQRNKGNFPGRFSGRQFSNSRSEMNVSTLELGDSALYLCASTGVSSSTDTQYFGPGTRLTVL.

V usage is TRBV5-6 and J usage is TRBJ1-1, with 10 bases lining up with TRBD1. The CDR3 contains 17 residues. Unmatched junction bases numbered 9, after V lost 4 bases and J lost 0 bases. From germline, CDR1 is SGHDT and CDR2 YYEEEE. The CDR3 loop reads CASSAGTGVTVNTEAFF. The CDR3 coding sequence is TGTGCCAGCAGCGCTGGGACAGGGGTTACCGTGAACACTGAAGCTTTCTTT. The full variable domain, completed using reference TRBV5-6 and TRBJ1-1, is DAGVTQSPTHLIKTRGQQVTLRCSPKSGHDTVSWYQQALGQGPQFIFQYYEEEERQRGNFPDRFSGHQFPNYSSELNVNALLLGDSALYLCASSAGTGVTVNTEAFFGQGTRLTVV.

This chain connects TRBV7-9 to TRBJ2-3, with 8 positions matching TRBD2. Unmatched junction bases numbered 15, after V lost 8 bases and J lost 2 bases. Germline loops: CDR1 SEHNR, CDR2 FQNEAQ (reference sequence). The CDR3 totals 17 residues. CDR3 amino acids: CASLDRVGGGITDTQYF. In DNA form, the CDR3 reads TGTGCCAGCCTCGATCGCGTGGGCGGGGGGATCACAGATACGCAGTATTTT.

The chain combines TRBV6-5 with TRBJ1-1; a weak D match, TRBD1 (5 bases). The CDR3 consists of 14 residues. Germline V gene sequence: CDR1 MNHEY, CDR2 SVGAGI. V lost 6 bases to trimming and J lost 5 bases, with 16 bases between them. CDR3 residues: CASSRSGIRTEAFF. The CDR3 DNA reads TGTGCCAGCAGCAGATCAGGGATCCGGACTGAAGCTTTCTTT.

This chain uses TRBV7-9 with TRBJ2-5; TRBD2 matches 8 bases. The CDR3 has 14 residues. The germline V gene has CDR1 SEHNR and CDR2 FQNEAQ (reference sequence). For the CDR3, the DNA is TGTGCTTCAACCCTACGGGGGGGCGGGGAGACCCAGTACTTC. Its translation: CASTLRGGGETQYF.